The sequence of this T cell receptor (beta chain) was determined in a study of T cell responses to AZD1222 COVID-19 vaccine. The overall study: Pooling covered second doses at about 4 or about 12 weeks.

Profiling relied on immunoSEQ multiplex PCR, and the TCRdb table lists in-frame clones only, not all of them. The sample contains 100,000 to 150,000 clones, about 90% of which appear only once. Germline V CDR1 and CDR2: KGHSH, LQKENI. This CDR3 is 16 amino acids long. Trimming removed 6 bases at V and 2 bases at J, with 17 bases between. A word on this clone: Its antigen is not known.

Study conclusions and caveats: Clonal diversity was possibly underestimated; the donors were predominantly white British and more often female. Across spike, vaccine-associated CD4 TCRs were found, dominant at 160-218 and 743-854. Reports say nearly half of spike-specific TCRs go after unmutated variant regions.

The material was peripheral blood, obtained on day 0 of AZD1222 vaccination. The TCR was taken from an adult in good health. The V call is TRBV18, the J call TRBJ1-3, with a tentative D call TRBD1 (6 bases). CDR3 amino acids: CASSRGAGGAGNTIYF. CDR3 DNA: TGTGCCAGCTCGAGGGGGGCAGGAGGCGCTGGAAACACCATATATTTT.